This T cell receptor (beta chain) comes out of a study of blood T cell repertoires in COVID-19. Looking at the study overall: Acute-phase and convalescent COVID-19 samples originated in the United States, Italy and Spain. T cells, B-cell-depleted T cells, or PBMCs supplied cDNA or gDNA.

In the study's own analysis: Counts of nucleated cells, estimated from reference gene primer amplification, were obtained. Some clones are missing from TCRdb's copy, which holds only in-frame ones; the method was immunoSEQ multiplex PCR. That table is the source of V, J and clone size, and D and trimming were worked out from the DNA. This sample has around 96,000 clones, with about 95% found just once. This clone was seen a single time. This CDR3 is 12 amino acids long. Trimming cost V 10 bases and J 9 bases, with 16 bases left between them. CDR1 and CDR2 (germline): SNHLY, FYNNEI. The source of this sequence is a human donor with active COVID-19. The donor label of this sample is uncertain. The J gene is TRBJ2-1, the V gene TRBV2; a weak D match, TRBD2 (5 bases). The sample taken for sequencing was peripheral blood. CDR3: CATGKAVSEQFF. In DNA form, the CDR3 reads TGTGCCACCGGGAAGGCTGTGAGTGAGCAGTTCTTC.